The rows below give T cell receptor beta chains drawn from one sample of a study of technical replicates of blood from several donors. Measured with immunoSEQ multiplex PCR; TCRdb has only the in-frame clones, and not every one. The profile covers tens of thousands of clones, with about nine tenths appearing a single time and 0.39% taken by the ten largest. The material sequenced was T cells isolated from PBMCs. These receptors came from a human donor in good health. The CDR3 runs from the conserved cysteine through the conserved F or W. The D gene is left open where the match is weak. Clone size is given for some rows only: seen once, a few or many times, or a class if the clone is expanded.

J: TRBJ2-3; D: .; size: .; V: TRBV29-1; DNA: TGCAGCGTTGAGGGTGGGCGCGGGAACACAGATACGCAGTATTTT; CDR3: CSVEGGRGNTDTQYF
J: TRBJ1-1; D: .; size: once; V: TRBV13; DNA: TGTGCCAGCAGCACCTACAGGGAGGGGGGTGAAGCTTTCTTT; CDR3: CASSTYREGGEAFF
J: TRBJ1-5; D: .; size: once; V: TRBV6-6; DNA: TGTGCCAGCAGTTATTCAGACAAAAATCAGCCCCAGCATTTT; CDR3: CASSYSDKNQPQHF
J: TRBJ2-2; D: TRBD1; size: once; V: TRBV29-1; DNA: TGCAGCGCTCGATTGTTAGGACAGGGGCACACCGGGGAGCTGTTTTTT; CDR3: CSARLLGQGHTGELFF
J: TRBJ2-2; D: .; size: .; V: TRBV5-1; DNA: TGCGCCAGCAGCCTAACGGGGAACACCGGGGAGCTGTTTTTT; CDR3: CASSLTGNTGELFF
J: TRBJ2-1; D: .; size: .; V: TRBV19; DNA: TGTGCCAGTAGTATAGACAGGGGCCCCTACAATGAGCAGTTCTTC; CDR3: CASSIDRGPYNEQFF
J: TRBJ2-7; D: .; size: .; V: TRBV5-1; DNA: TGCGCCAGCAGCTTGGGCGGGACAGCCGTTTCCTACGAGCAGTACTTC; CDR3: CASSLGGTAVSYEQYF
J: TRBJ2-1; D: .; size: .; V: TRBV6-1; DNA: TGTGCCAGCAGTGAACTTTACAATGAGCAGTTCTTC; CDR3: CASSELYNEQFF
J: TRBJ1-4; D: TRBD1; size: .; V: TRBV6-5; DNA: TGTGCCAGCAGTCGGACAGGGCTTTGGGGTGAAAAACTGTTTTTT; CDR3: CASSRTGLWGEKLFF
J: TRBJ2-1; D: TRBD2; size: .; V: TRBV28; DNA: TGTGCCAGCAGTGTACTAGCGGGATCCAATGAGCAGTTCTTC; CDR3: CASSVLAGSNEQFF
J: TRBJ2-1; D: .; size: .; V: TRBV13; DNA: TGTGCCAGCAGCTTAAGCGTGTACGAGCAGTTCTTC; CDR3: CASSLSVYEQFF
J: TRBJ1-4; D: .; size: .; V: TRBV28; DNA: TGTGCCAGCAGATACAGGGTCCGCGGGGAAAAACTGTTTTTT; CDR3: CASRYRVRGEKLFF